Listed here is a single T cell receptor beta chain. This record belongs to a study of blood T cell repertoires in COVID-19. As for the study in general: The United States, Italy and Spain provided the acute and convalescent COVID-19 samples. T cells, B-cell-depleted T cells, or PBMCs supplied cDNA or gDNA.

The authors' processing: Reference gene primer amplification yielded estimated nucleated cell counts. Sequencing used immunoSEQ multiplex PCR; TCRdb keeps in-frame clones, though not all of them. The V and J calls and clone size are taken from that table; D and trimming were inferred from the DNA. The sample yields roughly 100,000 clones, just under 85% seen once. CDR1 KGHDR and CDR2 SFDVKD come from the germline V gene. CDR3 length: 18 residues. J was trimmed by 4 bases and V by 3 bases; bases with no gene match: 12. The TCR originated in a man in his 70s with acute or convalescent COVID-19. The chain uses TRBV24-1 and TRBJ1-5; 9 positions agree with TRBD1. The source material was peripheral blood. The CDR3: CATSDPGQGEPINQPQHF. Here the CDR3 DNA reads TGTGCCACCAGTGATCCGGGACAGGGAGAGCCCATTAATCAGCCCCAGCATTTT.